Sequencing of this TCR beta chain was carried out in a study of shared clonotypes between healthy human individuals. Turning to the study itself: A donor's plate count was three for CD4 naive and three for CD4 memory; CD8 naive had two and CD8 memory one.

Trimming removed 4 bases at V and 3 bases at J, with 11 bases between. Germline-derived CDR1 and CDR2 are SGHDT and YYEEEE. The CDR3 runs to 14 residues. CD45RO-negative cells were positively selected for CCR7, leaving out terminally differentiated effector memory CD45RA+ cells. Sequencing used immunoSEQ multiplex PCR; TCRdb keeps in-frame clones, though not all of them. The top ten clones hold 1% to 1.5% of a sample with 1.5 million to 2.5 million clones, approximately 94% of them seen once. V is TRBV5-6 and J is TRBJ2-4; D unclear. Sequencing was carried out using naive CD8+ T cells sorted from blood. The TCR sequence derives from a young man in good health. Here the CDR3 DNA reads TGTGCCAGCAGCGTACGTGGGGTCAAAAACATTCAGTACTTC. Translated: CASSVRGVKNIQYF.